What follows are 28 T cell receptor beta chains derived from one specimen sequenced in a study of T cell repertoires in cytomegalovirus infection. Antigens of these TCRs are unknown. TCRdb ran MiXCR on the reads and lists one entry per CDR3 protein. The table shows hundreds of thousands of distinct CDR3 sequences, with approximately 32% occurring only once. The specimen comprised cultured CD8+ T cells from PBMCs, sampled from culture after CMV antigen stimulation. The receptors shown here come from a human donor in good health (CMV status not recorded). Some clones in this sample may be carry-over from other donors' samples.

This clonotype has ten or more counts. The chain links TRBV9 to TRBJ2-2, with D unresolved. This CDR3 region has 15 residues. Germline CDR1 reads SGDLS; CDR2 reads YYNGEE. Between the trimmed V and J ends, which lost 0 bases and 7 bases, there was a span of 13 bases. The CDR3 is CASSVDPSAIGELFF. The CDR3 DNA is TGTGCCAGCAGCGTAGACCCCTCTGCTATCGGGGAGCTGTTTTTT.

This clonotype was seen at least ten times. This chain uses TRBV7-2 with TRBJ1-1; TRBD1 matches at 7 bases. CDR1 is SGHTA, CDR2 FQGNSA, per germline. Trimming at V came to 2 bases and at J to 1 base, leaving 4 bases not matched to a gene. The CDR3 runs 15 residues. This CDR3 is CASSLSWDRNTEAFF. Written as DNA, the CDR3 is TGTGCCAGCAGCTTATCCTGGGACAGGAACACTGAAGCTTTCTTT.

The table lists this clonotype with many counts. This chain links TRBV6-1 with TRBJ1-5, with TRBD1 as a possible D gene (6 bases). Trimming removed 4 bases from V and 4 bases from J, with 11 bases in between. Germline CDR1 is MNHNS and CDR2 is SASEGT. This CDR3 has 14 residues. The CDR3 sequence is CASSAGDLNQPQHF. The CDR3 coding sequence is TGTGCCAGCAGTGCAGGGGATCTTAATCAGCCCCAGCATTTT.

The chain combines TRBV5-4 with TRBJ2-7, with 7 bases lining up with TRBD1. This CDR3 region has 16 residues. CDR1 and CDR2 from the germline V gene are SGHNT and YYREEE (reference sequence). Trimming removed 9 bases from V and 1 base from J; junction bases left unmatched: 16. The CDR3 spells CANRLIQGQYSYEQYF. The DNA of the CDR3 is TGTGCCAACAGGCTGATACAGGGGCAGTATTCCTACGAGCAGTACTTC.

The V gene is TRBV7-9, the J gene TRBJ2-1; D is perhaps TRBD1 (6 bases). The germline V and J ends were trimmed by 6 bases and 6 bases, with 24 bases remaining between them. Per the germline V gene, CDR1 is SEHNR and CDR2 is FQNEAQ (reference sequence). There are 17 residues in the CDR3. The CDR3 bases are TGTGCCAGCAGAAGACTCGCCCGGGTGGGGGCCGGCAATGAGCAGTTCTTC. Residues: CASRRLARVGAGNEQFF.

The chain employs TRBV7-8 and TRBJ2-1, with D tentatively TRBD2 (7 bases). CDR1 is SGHVS, CDR2 FQNEAQ, per germline. The V and J ends lost 1 base and 7 bases respectively, with 14 bases between them. The CDR3 loop spans 15 amino acids. The CDR3 DNA sequence: TGTGCCAGCAGCTTAGGGGAAGGGGGGGCAAATGAGCAGTTCTTC. Residues: CASSLGEGGANEQFF.

The chain links TRBV19 to TRBJ2-3; D not resolved. There are 12 residues in the CDR3. The germline V gene encodes CDR1 LNHDA and CDR2 SQIVND (reference sequence). V was cut by 4 bases and J by 4 bases, with 6 bases left in between. The CDR3 region is CASSTLADTQYF. The CDR3 DNA reads as TGTGCCAGTAGTACGTTAGCAGATACGCAGTATTTT.

The chain links TRBV7-3 to TRBJ2-3, with TRBD2 as a possible D gene (6 bases). The CDR3 contains 16 residues. V lost 5 bases and J 2 bases, leaving 17 bases between the germline ends. The germline V gene encodes CDR1 SGHTA and CDR2 FQGTGA. The CDR3 DNA reads as TGTGCCAGCAGCCCGTCCTGGGCGGGGTTCACAGATACGCAGTATTTT. Protein sequence: CASSPSWAGFTDTQYF.

V gene TRBV7-9 combines with J gene TRBJ2-6; D is uncertain. This CDR3 contains 12 residues. Trimming removed 5 bases at V and 4 bases at J, with 3 bases between. The germline gives CDR1 SEHNR, CDR2 FQNEAQ (reference sequence). This CDR3 reads CASSEGANVLTF. CDR3 sequence (DNA): TGTGCCAGCAGCGAAGGGGCCAACGTCCTGACTTTC.

The chain is built from TRBV4-3 and TRBJ1-2, with 7 bases that match TRBD1. J gave up 4 bases and V 1 base, and 3 bases lay outside the gene matches. In germline, CDR1 is LGHNA, CDR2 YSLEER. This CDR3 has 14 residues. In DNA, the CDR3 is TGCGCCAGCAGCCAAGTACAGGGGAGCTATGGCTACACCTTC. Its translation: CASSQVQGSYGYTF.

This clonotype occurred many times. The V call is TRBV4-3, the J call TRBJ2-3; tentative D call: TRBD2 (5 bases). The germline V gene encodes CDR1 LGHNA and CDR2 YSLEER. The CDR3 length is 15 residues. Trimming took off 5 bases at V and 6 bases at J, with 18 bases between the two ends. CDR3 nucleotides: TGCGCCAGCAGCAACAAGGTACTAGAGGTTGATACGCAGTATTTT. It yields the protein CASSNKVLEVDTQYF.

The sample holds a few counts of this clonotype. CDR3 nucleotides: TGTGCCAGCAGCTTATACCGAGAACGGACAGCAGAGCAGTTCTTC. Protein product: CASSLYRERTAEQFF. The chain recombines TRBV7-9 with TRBJ2-1; tentatively, D is TRBD1 (6 bases). Germline CDR1 and CDR2: SEHNR and FQNEAQ (reference sequence). CDR3 length: 15 residues. The V end lost 2 bases, the J end lost 10 bases, and 18 bases lay between the germline ends. The whole variable domain, remainder taken from reference TRBV7-9 and TRBJ2-1, is DTGVSQNPRHKITKRGQNVTFRCDPISEHNRLYWYRQTLGQGPEFLTYFQNEAQLEKSRLLSDRFSAERPKGSFSTLEIQRTEQGDSAMYLCASSLYRERTAEQFFGPGTRLTVL.

V and J are TRBV14 and TRBJ2-1; D ambiguous. The CDR3 has 13 amino acids. The V end was cut by 2 bases, the J end by 6 bases, with 8 bases between. The germline V gene has CDR1 SGHDN and CDR2 FVKESK. The CDR3 sequence: CASSQPIRNEQFF. CDR3 sequence (DNA): TGTGCCAGCAGCCAACCTATCCGCAATGAGCAGTTCTTC.

This clonotype has just a few counts. This sequence joins TRBV6-5 and TRBJ2-3; no clear D. The germline V gene encodes CDR1 MNHEY and CDR2 SVGAGI. The CDR3 extends over 15 amino acids. The ends were cut back, 5 bases at V and 0 bases at J, with 12 bases in the middle. The chain's CDR3 is CASSNRARSTDTQYF. Here the CDR3 DNA reads TGTGCCAGCAGTAACCGGGCAAGAAGCACAGATACGCAGTATTTT.

This clonotype was recorded a few times. The chain couples TRBV11-2 to TRBJ2-6; 8 bases align to TRBD1. The CDR3 length is 16 residues. Germline V lookup: CDR1 SGHAT, CDR2 FQNNGV. The junction had 4 bases not matched to a gene; V was cut back by 3 bases and J by 3 bases. The CDR3 reads CASSFSRGLGANVLTF. In nucleotides, the CDR3 is TGTGCCAGCAGCTTCTCCAGGGGGCTTGGGGCCAACGTCCTGACTTTC.

This clonotype appeared a few times. The rearrangement uses TRBV4-3 and TRBJ1-2, with D possibly TRBD1 on 6 matching bases. Trimming pared 4 bases from V and 8 bases from J, leaving 20 bases between. The length of the CDR3 is 15 residues. Germline V lookup: CDR1 LGHNA, CDR2 YSLEER. The CDR3 DNA follows: TGCGCCAGCAGCCCAAAGAGGGGGGGACTGGACGGCTACACCTTC. This gives the protein CASSPKRGGLDGYTF.

This chain joins TRBV4-2 and TRBJ2-3; TRBD2 is a possible D gene (5 bases). V lost 4 bases and J lost 1, with 9 bases in between. The CDR3 runs 14 residues. Looked up from germline, CDR1 is LGHNA and CDR2 is YNFKEQ. DNA for the CDR3: TGTGCCAGCAGCCCAGAGGGAGGCACAGATACGCAGTATTTT. Amino acids: CASSPEGGTDTQYF.

This clonotype occurred once. The V and J genes are TRBV12-3 or TRBV12-4 and TRBJ2-1; D might be TRBD1 (6 bases). The CDR3 loop spans 15 amino acids. The V gene lost 5 bases and the J gene lost 2 bases, with 13 bases spanning the gap. The CDR3 protein is CASSPTQGTYNEQFF. CDR3 DNA sequence: TGTGCCAGCAGTCCAACACAGGGTACCTACAATGAGCAGTTCTTC.

The CDR3: CASSSDGVIGELFF. The CDR3 region has the DNA TGTGCCAGCAGCTCGGACGGAGTCATCGGGGAGCTGTTTTTT. The chain couples TRBV7-4 to TRBJ2-2; no definite D call. Germline lookup yields CDR1 SGHVT and CDR2 SQSDAQ. The ends were cut back, 4 bases at V and 7 bases at J, with 13 bases in the middle. The CDR3 runs 14 residues.

This clonotype was seen repeatedly, ten times or more. This sequence joins TRBV7-2 and TRBJ2-5, with D hard to call. The CDR3 is 14 amino acids. Germline V gene data show CDR1 as SGHTA and CDR2 as FQGNSA. The V end was cut by 1 base, the J end by 4 bases, with 10 bases between. CDR3 in DNA: TGTGCCAGCAGCTTAGTCGGCACCGGAGAGACCCAGTACTTC. Translated: CASSLVGTGETQYF. The full variable domain, with the rest looked up from reference TRBV7-2 and TRBJ2-5, is GAGVSQSPSNKVTEKGKDVELRCDPISGHTALYWYRQSLGQGLEFLIYFQGNSAPDKSGLPSDRFSAERTGGSVSTLTIQRTQQEDSAVYLCASSLVGTGETQYFGPGTRLLVL.

The chain is built from TRBV7-9 and TRBJ2-7, with 10 nucleotides matching TRBD1. Germline V gene lookup returns CDR1 SEHNR and CDR2 FQNEAQ (reference sequence). V lost 6 bases, J lost 3 bases, and 8 bases stayed unmatched. CDR3 length equals 15 residues. For the CDR3, the DNA is TGTGCCAGCAGAAAACCCCGGGACAGGGGCTACGAGCAGTACTTC. Residues: CASRKPRDRGYEQYF.

This clonotype was recorded a few times. The V gene is TRBV12-5, the J gene TRBJ1-1; 9 bases match TRBD1. The CDR3 is made up of 13 amino acids. V trimming: 3 bases; J trimming: 8 bases; junction bases outside the gene matches: 4. Germline V CDR1 and CDR2: LGHNT, FRNRAP. The CDR3 sequence is CASGFYGTGEAFF. CDR3 in DNA: TGTGCTAGTGGTTTTTACGGGACAGGGGAAGCTTTCTTT.

This chain joins TRBV5-6 and TRBJ2-1, with 10 bases matching TRBD1. The J segment lost 2 bases and the V segment lost 4 bases, leaving 3 bases of the junction unmatched. The CDR3 has 15 residues. The germline V gene encodes CDR1 SGHDT and CDR2 YYEEEE. The CDR3 loop is CASSGTGATYNEQFF. The CDR3 coding sequence is TGTGCCAGCAGCGGGACAGGGGCGACCTACAATGAGCAGTTCTTC.

This clonotype was found a few times. This sequence joins TRBV7-6 and TRBJ2-2, with unresolved D. Trimming cost V 1 base and J 3 bases, with 12 bases left between them. The CDR3 sequence is 16 residues long. Germline V gene data show CDR1 as SGHVS and CDR2 as FNYEAQ. CDR3 amino acids: CASSLDPGFYTGELFF. CDR3 nucleotides: TGTGCCAGCAGCTTAGACCCCGGGTTTTACACCGGGGAGCTGTTTTTT.

V and J are TRBV5-6 and TRBJ2-3, with 9 bases lining up with TRBD2. This CDR3 comprises 17 residues. Looked up from germline, CDR1 is SGHDT and CDR2 is YYEEEE. Germline trimming cut 4 bases from V and 5 bases from J; bases unmatched to any gene: 14. CDR3 nucleotide sequence: TGTGCCAGCAGCGGGGATGGGAGCGGGGGGATGAAAGATACGCAGTATTTT. Its protein is CASSGDGSGGMKDTQYF.

The V call is TRBV4-1, the J call TRBJ2-5; D perhaps matches TRBD2 (5 bases). V dropped 1 base and J dropped 1 base, with 7 bases sitting between them. Germline V gene lookup returns CDR1 MGHRA and CDR2 YSYEKL. CDR3 size: 14 residues. This chain's CDR3 is CASSQVGSQETQYF. The CDR3, as DNA: TGCGCCAGCAGCCAAGTGGGGAGCCAAGAGACCCAGTACTTC.

V is TRBV28 and J is TRBJ1-1; D is ambiguous. The V end was cut by 2 bases, the J end by 3 bases, with 10 bases between. This CDR3 has 14 amino acids. In germline, CDR1 is MDHEN, CDR2 SYDVKM. CDR3 in DNA: TGTGCCAGCAGTTTAGCGGACGAGGACACTGAAGCTTTCTTT. Protein sequence: CASSLADEDTEAFF. The whole variable domain, remainder taken from reference TRBV28 and TRBJ1-1, is DVKVTQSSRYLVKRTGEKVFLECVQDMDHENMFWYRQDPGLGLRLIYFSYDVKMKEKGDIPEGYSVSREKKERFSLILESASTNQTSMYLCASSLADEDTEAFFGQGTRLTVV.

The chain joins TRBV27 to TRBJ2-1; 9 bases are shared with TRBD1. Trimming took 5 bases from V and 8 from J; bases not matched to a gene: 10. This CDR3 spans 15 amino acids. Looked up from germline, CDR1 is MNHEY and CDR2 is SMNVEV (reference sequence). CDR3 DNA: TGTGCCAGCAGTATCACGACAGGGGGTACGGATGAGCAGTTCTTC. This sequence encodes CASSITTGGTDEQFF.